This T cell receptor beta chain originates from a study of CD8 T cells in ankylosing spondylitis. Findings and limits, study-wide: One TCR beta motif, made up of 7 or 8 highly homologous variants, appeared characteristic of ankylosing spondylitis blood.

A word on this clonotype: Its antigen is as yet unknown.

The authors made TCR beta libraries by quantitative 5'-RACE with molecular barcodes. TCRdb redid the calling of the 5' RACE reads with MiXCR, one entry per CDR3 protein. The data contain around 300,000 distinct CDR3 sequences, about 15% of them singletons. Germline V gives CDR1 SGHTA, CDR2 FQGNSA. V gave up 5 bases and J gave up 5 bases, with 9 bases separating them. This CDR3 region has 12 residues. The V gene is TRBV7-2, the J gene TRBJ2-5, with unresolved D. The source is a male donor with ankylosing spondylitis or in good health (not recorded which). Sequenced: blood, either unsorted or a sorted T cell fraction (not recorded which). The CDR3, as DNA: TGTGCCAGCAGCCCACTCCCTGAGACCCAGTACTTC. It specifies CASSPLPETQYF. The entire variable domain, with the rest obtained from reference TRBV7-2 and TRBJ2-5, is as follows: GAGVSQSPSNKVTEKGKDVELRCDPISGHTALYWYRQSLGQGLEFLIYFQGNSAPDKSGLPSDRFSAERTGGSVSTLTIQRTQQEDSAVYLCASSPLPETQYFGPGTRLLVL.